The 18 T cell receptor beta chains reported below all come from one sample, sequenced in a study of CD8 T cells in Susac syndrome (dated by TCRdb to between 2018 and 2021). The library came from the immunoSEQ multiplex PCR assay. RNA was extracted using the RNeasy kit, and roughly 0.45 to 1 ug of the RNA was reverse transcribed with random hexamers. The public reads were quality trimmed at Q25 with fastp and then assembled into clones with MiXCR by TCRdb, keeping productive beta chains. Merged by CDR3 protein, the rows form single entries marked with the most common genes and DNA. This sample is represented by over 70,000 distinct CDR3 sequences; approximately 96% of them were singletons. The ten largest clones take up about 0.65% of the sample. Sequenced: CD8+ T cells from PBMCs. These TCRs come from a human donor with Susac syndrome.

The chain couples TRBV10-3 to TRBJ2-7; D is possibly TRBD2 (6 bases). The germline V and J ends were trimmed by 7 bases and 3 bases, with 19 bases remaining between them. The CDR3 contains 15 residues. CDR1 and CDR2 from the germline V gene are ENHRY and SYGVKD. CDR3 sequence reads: CAIKDGATGDYEQYF. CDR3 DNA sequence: TGTGCCATCAAAGACGGTGCGACGGGGGACTACGAGCAGTACTTC.

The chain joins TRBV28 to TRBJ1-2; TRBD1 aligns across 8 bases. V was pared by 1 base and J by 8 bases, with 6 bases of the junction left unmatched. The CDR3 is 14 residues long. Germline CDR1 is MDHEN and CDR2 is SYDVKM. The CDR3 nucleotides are TGTGCCAGCAGTTTATCTATCGACAGGGGAGGCTACACCTTC. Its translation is CASSLSIDRGGYTF.

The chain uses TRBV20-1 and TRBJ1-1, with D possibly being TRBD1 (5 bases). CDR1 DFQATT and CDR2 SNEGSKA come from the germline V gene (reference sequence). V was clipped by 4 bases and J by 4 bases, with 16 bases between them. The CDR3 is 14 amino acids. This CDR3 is CSAMSGAGGTEAFF. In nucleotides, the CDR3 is TGCAGTGCTATGTCCGGGGCCGGGGGCACTGAAGCTTTCTTT.

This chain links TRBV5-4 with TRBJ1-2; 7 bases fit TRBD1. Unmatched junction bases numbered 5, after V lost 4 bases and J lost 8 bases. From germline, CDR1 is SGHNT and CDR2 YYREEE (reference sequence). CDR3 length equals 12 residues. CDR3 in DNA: TGTGCCAGCAGCCCTCAGGGGGTCGGCTACACCTTC. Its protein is CASSPQGVGYTF.

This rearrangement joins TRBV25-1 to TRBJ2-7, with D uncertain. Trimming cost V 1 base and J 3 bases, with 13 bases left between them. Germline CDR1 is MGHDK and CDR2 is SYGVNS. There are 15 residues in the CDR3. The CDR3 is CASSESWADIYEQYF. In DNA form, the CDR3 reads TGTGCCAGCAGTGAATCGTGGGCAGACATCTACGAGCAGTACTTC.

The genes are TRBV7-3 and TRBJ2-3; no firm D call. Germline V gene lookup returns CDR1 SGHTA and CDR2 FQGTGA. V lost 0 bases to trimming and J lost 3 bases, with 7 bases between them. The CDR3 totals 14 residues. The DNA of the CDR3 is TGTGCCAGCAGCTTAACATTAGTTACAGATACGCAGTATTTT. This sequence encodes CASSLTLVTDTQYF.

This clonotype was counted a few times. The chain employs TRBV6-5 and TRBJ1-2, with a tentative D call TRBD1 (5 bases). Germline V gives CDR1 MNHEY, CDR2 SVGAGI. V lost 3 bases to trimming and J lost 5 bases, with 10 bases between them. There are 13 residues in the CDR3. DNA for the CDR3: TGTGCCAGCAGTTATTCCCCAGGGTATGGCTACACCTTC. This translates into CASSYSPGYGYTF.

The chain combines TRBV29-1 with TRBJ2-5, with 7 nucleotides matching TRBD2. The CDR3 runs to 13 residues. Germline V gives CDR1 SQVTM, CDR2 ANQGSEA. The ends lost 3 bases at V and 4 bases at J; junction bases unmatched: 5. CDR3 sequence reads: CSVEAGDTETQYF. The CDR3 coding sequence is TGCAGCGTTGAGGCGGGGGATACAGAGACCCAGTACTTC.

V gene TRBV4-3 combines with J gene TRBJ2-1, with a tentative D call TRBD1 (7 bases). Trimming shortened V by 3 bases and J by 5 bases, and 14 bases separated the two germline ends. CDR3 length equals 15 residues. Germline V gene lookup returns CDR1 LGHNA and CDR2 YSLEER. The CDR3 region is CASSQEGQPNNEQFF. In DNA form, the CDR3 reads TGCGCCAGCAGCCAGGAGGGACAGCCCAACAATGAGCAGTTCTTC.

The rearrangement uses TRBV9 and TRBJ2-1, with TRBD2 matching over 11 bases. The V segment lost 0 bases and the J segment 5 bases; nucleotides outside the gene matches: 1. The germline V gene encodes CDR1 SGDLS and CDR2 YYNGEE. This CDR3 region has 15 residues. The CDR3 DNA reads TGTGCCAGCAGCGTAGTACTAGCGGGGGACAATGAGCAGTTCTTC. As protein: CASSVVLAGDNEQFF.

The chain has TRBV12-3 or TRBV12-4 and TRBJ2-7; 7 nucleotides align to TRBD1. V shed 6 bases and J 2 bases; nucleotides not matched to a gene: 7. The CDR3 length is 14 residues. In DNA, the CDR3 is TGTGCCAGCAGCTCATTGGACAGGCCCTACGAGCAGTACTTC. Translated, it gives CASSSLDRPYEQYF.

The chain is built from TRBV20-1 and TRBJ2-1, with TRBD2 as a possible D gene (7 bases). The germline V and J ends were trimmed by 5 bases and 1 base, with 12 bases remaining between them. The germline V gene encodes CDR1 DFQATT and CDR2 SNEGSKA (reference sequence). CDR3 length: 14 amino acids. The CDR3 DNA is TGCAGTGCTGACGGGGGGCTTTCCTACAATGAGCAGTTCTTC. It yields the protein CSADGGLSYNEQFF.

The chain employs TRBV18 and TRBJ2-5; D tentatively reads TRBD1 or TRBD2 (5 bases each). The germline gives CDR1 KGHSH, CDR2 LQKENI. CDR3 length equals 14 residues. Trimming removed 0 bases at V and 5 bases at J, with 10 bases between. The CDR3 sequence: CASSPPRDPETQYF. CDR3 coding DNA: TGTGCCAGCTCACCACCGAGGGACCCGGAGACCCAGTACTTC.

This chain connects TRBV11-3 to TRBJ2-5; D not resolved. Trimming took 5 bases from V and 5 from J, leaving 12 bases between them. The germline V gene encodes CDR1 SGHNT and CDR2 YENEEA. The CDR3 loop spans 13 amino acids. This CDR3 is CASSPNPGETQYF. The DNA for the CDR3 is TGTGCCAGCAGCCCAAACCCTGGCGAGACCCAGTACTTC. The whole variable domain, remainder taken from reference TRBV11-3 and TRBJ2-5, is EAGVVQSPRYKIIEKKQPVAFWCNPISGHNTLYWYLQNLGQGPELLIRYENEEAVDDSQLPKDRFSAERLKGVDSTLKIQPAELGDSAVYLCASSPNPGETQYFGPGTRLLVL.

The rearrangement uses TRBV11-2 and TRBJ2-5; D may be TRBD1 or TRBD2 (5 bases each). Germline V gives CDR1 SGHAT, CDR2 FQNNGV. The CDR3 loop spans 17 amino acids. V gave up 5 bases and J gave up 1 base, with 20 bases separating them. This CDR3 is CASSHGTAAVVQETQYF. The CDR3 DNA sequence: TGTGCCAGCAGCCACGGGACGGCGGCCGTTGTCCAAGAGACCCAGTACTTC.

The CDR3 DNA reads TGCAGTGCTAGAGATCGGAGAGGGGCCAACGTCCTGACTTTC. This sequence encodes CSARDRRGANVLTF. The genes are TRBV20-1 and TRBJ2-6; D unresolved. Trimming removed 0 bases from V and 4 bases from J, with 7 bases in between. The CDR3 totals 14 residues. Germline V CDR1 and CDR2: DFQATT, SNEGSKA (reference sequence).

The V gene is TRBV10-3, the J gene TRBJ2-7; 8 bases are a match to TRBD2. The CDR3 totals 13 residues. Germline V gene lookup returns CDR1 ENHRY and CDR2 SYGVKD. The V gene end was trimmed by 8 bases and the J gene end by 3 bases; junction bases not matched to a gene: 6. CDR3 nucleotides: TGTGCCATCCGAGGGGCGGGGGGCTACGAGCAGTACTTC. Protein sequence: CAIRGAGGYEQYF.

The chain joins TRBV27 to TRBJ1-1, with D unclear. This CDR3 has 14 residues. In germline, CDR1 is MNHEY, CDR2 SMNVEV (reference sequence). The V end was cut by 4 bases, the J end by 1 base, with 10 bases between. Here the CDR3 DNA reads TGTGCCAGCAGTTCATTTGACGGGAACACTGAAGCTTTCTTT. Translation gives CASSSFDGNTEAFF.